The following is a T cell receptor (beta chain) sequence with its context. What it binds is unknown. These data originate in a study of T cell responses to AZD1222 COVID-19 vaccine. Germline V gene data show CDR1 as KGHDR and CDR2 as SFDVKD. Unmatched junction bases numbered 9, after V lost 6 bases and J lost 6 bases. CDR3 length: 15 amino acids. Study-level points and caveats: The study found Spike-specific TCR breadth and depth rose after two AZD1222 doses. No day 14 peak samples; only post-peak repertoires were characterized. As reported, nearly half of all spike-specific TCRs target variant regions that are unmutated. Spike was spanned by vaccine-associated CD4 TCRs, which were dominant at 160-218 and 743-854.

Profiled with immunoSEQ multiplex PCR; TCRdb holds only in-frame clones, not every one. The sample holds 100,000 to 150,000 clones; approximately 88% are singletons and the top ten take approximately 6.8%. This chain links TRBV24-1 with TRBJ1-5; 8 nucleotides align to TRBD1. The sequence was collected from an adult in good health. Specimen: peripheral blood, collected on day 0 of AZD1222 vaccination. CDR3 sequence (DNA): TGTGCCACCAGTCCCGGGCAGGGGGCTAGTCAGCCCCAGCATTTT. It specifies CATSPGQGASQPQHF.